The 16 T cell receptor beta chains below come from one sample, sequenced in a study of long-term antiretroviral therapy in people with HIV. At the survey level, the v3.0 immunoSEQ assay was run. Some clones are missing from TCRdb's copy, which holds only in-frame ones; the method was immunoSEQ multiplex PCR. The sample includes some 23,000 clones, 76% of them seen just once. Source: unsorted PBMCs, taken 1.1 years before starting antiretroviral therapy. The receptors were sampled from a woman in her 40s with HIV.

There are a few counts of this clone. The chain has TRBV12-2 and TRBJ2-7; no DNA check was done on the table's D call, TRBD1. TRBV12-2 constitutes a pseudogene. This CDR3 spans 15 amino acids. Here the CDR3 reads CASRLDRGSRDEQYF. CDR3 in DNA: TGTGCAAGTCGCTTAGACAGGGGGTCAAGGGACGAGCAGTACTTC.

The J gene is TRBJ2-7, the V gene TRBV14; 9 bases match TRBD2. This CDR3 has 18 residues. Trimming took 4 bases from V and 7 from J; bases not matched to a gene: 20. The V gene's germline CDR1 is SGHDN and CDR2 FVKESK. CDR3 nucleotides: TGTGCCAGCAGCCGGTCAGAGGGGACTAGCCGGAGAGATTGGGAGCAGTACTTC. Its protein is CASSRSEGTSRRDWEQYF.

The chain couples TRBV5-1 to TRBJ2-7; 8 nucleotides agree with TRBD1. The germline CDR1 and CDR2 sequences are SGHRS and YFSETQ. V shed 0 bases, J shed 0 bases, and the junction held 5 bases outside the gene matches. The CDR3 runs to 16 residues. The CDR3 bases are TGCGCCAGCAGCTTGGCCATTGGGACAGGCTCCTACGAGCAGTACTTC. This translates into CASSLAIGTGSYEQYF.

By share, this clone counts as medium-sized. This specimen includes other DNA sequences encoding the same CDR3. V is TRBV30 and J is TRBJ1-1; the D is unclear. The CDR3 is 12 amino acids. Germline loops: CDR1 GTSNPN, CDR2 SVGIG (reference sequence). The ends were cut back, 2 bases at V and 7 bases at J, with 11 bases in the middle. CDR3 residues: CAWSPRGSEAFF. The CDR3 DNA reads TGTGCCTGGAGTCCCCGTGGGAGTGAAGCTTTCTTT.

The chain couples TRBV4-1 to TRBJ2-5, with 7 bases aligning to TRBD1. CDR1 MGHRA and CDR2 YSYEKL come from the germline V gene. After removal of 2 bases from V and 5 bases from J, the junction contained 14 bases not matched to a gene. The CDR3 spans 17 residues. The CDR3 DNA sequence: TGCGCCAGCAGCCAACCGTCGGACAGGTCTGTGGTGGAGACCCAGTACTTC. Protein product: CASSQPSDRSVVETQYF.

The chain couples TRBV15 to TRBJ2-1; 7 bases map to TRBD1. The CDR3 extends over 13 amino acids. V shed 3 bases and J 4 bases; nucleotides not matched to a gene: 0. Germline V gene data show CDR1 as LNHNV and CDR2 as YYDKDF (reference sequence). CDR3 protein: CATSRGQYNEQFF. CDR3 coding DNA: TGTGCCACCAGCAGGGGACAGTACAATGAGCAGTTCTTC. Full variable domain (outside the CDR3, taken from reference TRBV15 and TRBJ2-1): DAMVIQNPRYQVTQFGKPVTLSCSQTLNHNVMYWYQQKSSQAPKLLFHYYDKDFNNEADTPDNFQSRRPNTSFCFLDIRSPGLGDTAMYLCATSRGQYNEQFFGPGTRLTVL.

This clone was recorded only once. The chain employs TRBV27 and TRBJ1-1; no clear D gene. The CDR3 totals 13 residues. Germline CDR1 and CDR2: MNHEY and SMNVEV (reference sequence). V lost 4 bases, J lost 1 base, and 7 bases lay in between. The CDR3 DNA reads TGTGCCAGCAGTTGGGTGGAGAACACTGAAGCTTTCTTT. This sequence encodes CASSWVENTEAFF.

V and J are TRBV7-2 and TRBJ2-4; D may correspond to TRBD1 or TRBD2 (5 bases each). V lost 1 base and J 6 bases, leaving 7 bases between the germline ends. The CDR3 loop spans 13 amino acids. Germline V gene lookup returns CDR1 SGHTA and CDR2 FQGNSA. For the CDR3, the DNA is TGTGCCAGCAGCTTAGTGGGGGTAAACATTCAGTACTTC. Its protein product is CASSLVGVNIQYF.

This chain joins TRBV6-6 and TRBJ1-2; perhaps TRBD1 as D (6 bases). Germline CDR1 MNHNY, CDR2 SVGAGI (reference sequence). There are 12 residues in the CDR3. Trimming left V 5 bases short and J 5 bases short, with 9 bases between. The CDR3: CASSLTGYGYTF. The CDR3 DNA is TGTGCCAGCAGTCTAACAGGGTATGGCTACACCTTC.

This chain uses TRBV5-1 with TRBJ2-3; no reliable D call. CDR3 length: 12 residues. The germline V gene has CDR1 SGHRS and CDR2 YFSETQ. V lost 4 bases, J lost 4 bases, and 7 bases lay in between. The CDR3 is CASSPLSDTQYF. The CDR3 coding sequence is TGCGCCAGCAGCCCGCTCTCAGATACGCAGTATTTT. The complete variable domain, with remaining parts taken from reference TRBV5-1 and TRBJ2-3, reads KAGVTQTPRYLIKTRGQQVTLSCSPISGHRSVSWYQQTPGQGLQFLFEYFSETQRNKGNFPGRFSGRQFSNSRSEMNVSTLELGDSALYLCASSPLSDTQYFGPGTRLTVL.

This clone has a single count. CDR3 protein: CASSGRDRGTYEQYF. CDR3 sequence (DNA): TGTGCCAGCAGCGGACGAGACAGGGGGACGTACGAGCAGTACTTC. The genes are TRBV13 and TRBJ2-7, with 9 nucleotides matching TRBD1. The CDR3 length is 15 residues. The germline V gene has CDR1 PRHDT and CDR2 FYEKMQ (reference sequence). The trim removed 5 bases at V and 4 bases at J, leaving 9 bases unmatched.

The CDR3 here is CASSPGQGSKNIQYF. DNA of the CDR3: TGTGCCAGCTCACCAGGACAGGGTTCCAAAAACATTCAGTACTTC. This chain links TRBV18 with TRBJ2-4; 8 bases map to TRBD1. V trimming: 2 bases; J trimming: 2 bases; junction bases outside the gene matches: 2. Per the germline V gene, CDR1 is KGHSH and CDR2 is LQKENI. The length of the CDR3 is 15 residues.

The table lists this clone with a few counts. J is TRBJ2-1 and V is TRBV19; D unclear. V was trimmed by 3 bases and J by 0 bases, leaving 9 bases between them. From germline, CDR1 is LNHDA and CDR2 SQIVND (reference sequence). This CDR3 contains 15 residues. CDR3 sequence: CASSIGTFSYNEQFF. The CDR3 DNA follows: TGTGCCAGTAGTATTGGAACTTTCTCCTACAATGAGCAGTTCTTC.

This clone has a handful of counts. V gene TRBV7-2 combines with J gene TRBJ2-1; D is possibly TRBD1 (6 bases). Trimming left V 6 bases short and J 0 bases short, with 12 bases between. Germline V gives CDR1 SGHTA, CDR2 FQGNSA. This CDR3 is built from 15 residues. The CDR3 loop is CASRQDRFSYNEQFF. CDR3 nucleotide sequence: TGTGCCAGCAGACAAGACAGGTTCTCCTACAATGAGCAGTTCTTC.

This clone was seen more than once but under ten times. The chain is built from TRBV7-9 and TRBJ2-7, with D possibly being TRBD2 (5 bases). The germline V gene encodes CDR1 SEHNR and CDR2 FQNEAQ (reference sequence). There are 19 residues in the CDR3. V was clipped by 5 bases and J by 2 bases, with 28 bases between them. CDR3 in DNA: TGTGCCAGCAGCCCTCGTGAGGGATATGGAATTTCAAGCCCCTACGAGCAGTACTTC. This translates into CASSPREGYGISSPYEQYF.

The CDR3 reads CASSLEVSGGTDTQYF. In DNA form, the CDR3 reads TGCGCCAGCAGCTTGGAGGTTAGCGGGGGTACAGATACGCAGTATTTT. The V gene is TRBV5-1, the J gene TRBJ2-3; 9 bases match TRBD2. The CDR3 extends over 16 amino acids. Germline CDR1 is SGHRS and CDR2 is YFSETQ. V lost 0 bases to trimming and J lost 3 bases; unmatched junction nucleotides: 5.